The 21 T cell receptor beta chains below come from one sample, sequenced in a study of CD8 T cells in ankylosing spondylitis. TCRdb re-called the 5' RACE reads through MiXCR, storing one row per CDR3 protein. The data show about 280,000 distinct CDR3 sequences, with about 20% seen just once and about 8.2% held by the top ten. The material sequenced was blood, either unsorted or a sorted T cell fraction (not recorded which). Receptors originate from a male donor with ankylosing spondylitis or in good health (not recorded which).

In DNA, the CDR3 is TGTGCCAGCAGCTCAAATCCAGGGGTGTCAGATACGCAGTATTTT. The encoded protein is CASSSNPGVSDTQYF. The V call is TRBV12-3 or TRBV12-4, the J call TRBJ2-3; weak D call: TRBD1 (6 bases). There are 15 residues in the CDR3. Deletions cut 6 bases from V and 4 bases from J, with 17 bases between.

This clonotype has a handful of counts. CDR3 region: CSVGGSYEKLFF. In DNA, the CDR3 is TGCAGCGTTGGAGGGAGCTATGAAAAACTGTTTTTT. The genes are TRBV29-1 and TRBJ1-4; no definite D call. V lost 4 bases to trimming and J lost 6 bases, with 9 bases between them. Germline CDR1 SQVTM, CDR2 ANQGSEA. The CDR3 loop spans 12 amino acids.

The rearrangement links TRBV18 to TRBJ2-1, with 8 bases fitting TRBD1. CDR3 length: 14 residues. CDR1 is KGHSH, CDR2 LQKENI, per germline. V shed 7 bases, J shed 2 bases, and the junction held 4 bases outside the gene matches. CDR3 sequence (DNA): TGTGCCAGCTTCCGGGACAGGACCTACAATGAGCAGTTCTTC. It specifies CASFRDRTYNEQFF. Combining the CDR3 with reference TRBV18 and TRBJ2-1 gives the whole variable domain NAGVMQNPRHLVRRRGQEARLRCSPMKGHSHVYWYRQLPEEGLKFMVYLQKENIIDESGMPKERFSAEFPKEGPSILRIQQVVRGDSAAYFCASFRDRTYNEQFFGPGTRLTVL.

This clonotype occurred many times. V and J are TRBV6-5 and TRBJ1-5; D unresolved. This CDR3 spans 14 amino acids. The V and J ends lost 6 bases and 1 base respectively, with 10 bases between them. The germline V gene encodes CDR1 MNHEY and CDR2 SVGAGI. The CDR3 is CASSLGQSNQPQHF. CDR3 bases: TGTGCCAGCAGCTTAGGGCAGAGCAATCAGCCCCAGCATTTT.

This clonotype is a singleton in its sample. The rearrangement joins TRBV24-1 to TRBJ1-2; TRBD1 might be the D (6 bases). Looked up from germline, CDR1 is KGHDR and CDR2 is SFDVKD. This CDR3 comprises 14 residues. Deletions cut 4 bases from V and 7 bases from J, with 15 bases between. CDR3 bases: TGTGCCACCAGTGAGGACGACAGGTTCTCTGGCTACACCTTC. This translates into CATSEDDRFSGYTF.

The chain carries TRBV20-1 and TRBJ2-1, with TRBD1 matching 9 bases. Germline trimming cut 3 bases from V and 0 bases from J; bases unmatched to any gene: 21. CDR1 is DFQATT and CDR2 is SNEGSKA in the germline V gene (reference sequence). The CDR3 length is 21 residues. This CDR3 is CSASGGPGQGKFGGSYNEQFF. As DNA, the CDR3 is TGCAGTGCTAGTGGGGGTCCGGGACAGGGAAAGTTCGGGGGCTCCTACAATGAGCAGTTCTTC.

This chain connects TRBV5-1 to TRBJ1-1, with D possibly TRBD1 on 5 matching bases. Trimming shortened V by 3 bases and J by 4 bases, and 16 bases separated the two germline ends. This CDR3 spans 15 amino acids. Germline loops: CDR1 SGHRS, CDR2 YFSETQ. The CDR3: CASSSRAGQSTEAFF. For the CDR3, the DNA is TGCGCCAGCAGCTCCAGGGCAGGGCAAAGCACTGAAGCTTTCTTT.

The CDR3 spells CASSYQGFLYEQFF. CDR3 nucleotide sequence: TGTGCCAGCAGTTACCAGGGATTTCTTTATGAGCAGTTCTTC. The chain joins TRBV6-2 or TRBV6-3 to TRBJ2-1; possibly TRBD1 for D (5 bases). The CDR3 loop spans 14 amino acids. Germline CDR1 reads MNHEY; CDR2 reads SVGEGT. Trimming took off 2 bases at V and 8 bases at J, with 13 bases between the two ends.

There are many counts of this clonotype. This chain connects TRBV5-1 to TRBJ1-1, with a tentative D call TRBD1 (6 bases). Germline CDR1 and CDR2: SGHRS and YFSETQ. V shed 0 bases and J shed 1 base, with 10 bases lying between them. The CDR3 totals 15 residues. The CDR3 here is CASSLVGRGNTEAFF. In nucleotides, the CDR3 is TGCGCCAGCAGCTTGGTCGGCAGGGGGAACACTGAAGCTTTCTTT.

The V and J genes are TRBV27 and TRBJ2-5, with TRBD2 matching over 13 bases. Germline V gives CDR1 MNHEY, CDR2 SMNVEV (reference sequence). There are 15 residues in the CDR3. V lost 2 bases and J lost 5; bases outside the gene matches: 2. Here the CDR3 reads CASSLGTSGTETQYF. DNA for the CDR3: TGTGCCAGCAGTTTAGGGACTAGCGGGACTGAGACCCAGTACTTC.

V usage is TRBV20-1 and J usage is TRBJ1-4, with 8 bases lining up with TRBD1. CDR1 DFQATT and CDR2 SNEGSKA come from the germline V gene (reference sequence). The length of the CDR3 is 14 residues. V shed 1 base and J 8 bases; nucleotides not matched to a gene: 6. CDR3 amino acids: CSARGQGLEEKLFF. The CDR3 nucleotides read TGCAGTGCTAGAGGACAGGGGCTCGAGGAAAAACTGTTTTTT.

This clonotype was recorded a few times. J is TRBJ1-6 and V is TRBV6-5; 8 positions agree with TRBD1. The CDR3 is 12 residues long. Germline-derived CDR1 and CDR2 are MNHEY and SVGAGI. V lost 7 bases and J lost 9; bases outside the gene matches: 2. The DNA for the CDR3 is TGTGCCAGCAAACAGGGGGTTTCACCCCTCCACTTT. It yields the protein CASKQGVSPLHF.

This sequence joins TRBV29-1 and TRBJ1-1, with 8 positions matching TRBD1. With 0 bases clipped from V and 7 bases from J, the junction kept 10 bases outside the gene matches. The CDR3 contains 15 residues. Per germline, CDR1 SQVTM and CDR2 ANQGSEA. The CDR3 region is CSVEEGGQGNGEAFF. Here the CDR3 DNA reads TGCAGCGTTGAAGAGGGAGGACAGGGTAATGGTGAAGCTTTCTTT.

The chain couples TRBV7-8 to TRBJ2-1; weak D call: TRBD2 (7 bases). The CDR3 is made up of 14 amino acids. Germline V lookup: CDR1 SGHVS, CDR2 FQNEAQ. Trimming took 1 base from V and 9 from J, leaving 13 bases between them. The DNA for the CDR3 is TGTGCCAGCAGCTTAGGTGGGGGGGCAATTGAGCAGTTCTTC. Encoded protein: CASSLGGGAIEQFF.

This rearrangement joins TRBV29-1 to TRBJ2-3, with 10 bases fitting TRBD2. Germline values: CDR1 SQVTM, CDR2 ANQGSEA. With V trimmed by 2 bases and J by 3 bases, 5 bases remained unmatched. The CDR3 has 15 amino acids. CDR3 nucleotide sequence: TGCAGCGTTGAAAAGGCTAGCGGGAGAACAGATACGCAGTATTTT. This codes for CSVEKASGRTDTQYF.

This clonotype came up a few times. The gene calls are TRBV6-5 and TRBJ1-2; D is perhaps TRBD1 (6 bases). Trimming removed 2 bases from V and 3 bases from J, with 13 bases in between. The CDR3 has 15 residues. Germline V gives CDR1 MNHEY, CDR2 SVGAGI. CDR3 amino acids: CASSYLRTDHYGYTF. CDR3 nucleotide sequence: TGTGCCAGCAGTTACCTCCGGACAGATCACTATGGCTACACCTTC.

This chain joins TRBV9 and TRBJ2-7, with D unclear. Germline CDR1 is SGDLS and CDR2 is YYNGEE. With 0 bases removed from V and 6 bases from J, the gap between germline ends came to 19 bases. This CDR3 is built from 16 residues. The CDR3 nucleotides read TGTGCCAGCAGCGTAGTCCCAGGCCCTAACGAGTCCGAGCAGTACGTC. Its translation: CASSVVPGPNESEQYV.

This clonotype turned up a few times. The chain has TRBV6-1 and TRBJ2-7; 7 nucleotides align to TRBD2. CDR3 length: 15 residues. Per the germline V gene, CDR1 is MNHNS and CDR2 is SASEGT. Losses at the gene ends were 6 bases for V and 0 bases for J; bases not matched to a gene: 8. The CDR3 protein is CASSPSGTSSYEQYV. CDR3 DNA sequence: TGTGCCAGCAGCCCCAGCGGGACCTCCTCCTACGAGCAGTACGTC.

The table lists this clonotype with a count of one. J is TRBJ2-4 and V is TRBV6-1, with 9 bases that match TRBD2. V trimming: 6 bases; J trimming: 4 bases; junction bases outside the gene matches: 10. The CDR3 has 16 residues. In germline, CDR1 is MNHNS, CDR2 SASEGT. The CDR3 reads CASSGTSRVGKNIQYF. The CDR3, as DNA: TGTGCCAGCAGCGGGACTAGCAGGGTCGGAAAAAACATTCAGTACTTC.

This clonotype was recorded many times. The V and J genes are TRBV5-1 and TRBJ2-7, with TRBD2 matching 8 bases. Germline assignment: CDR1 SGHRS and CDR2 YFSETQ. V was clipped by 4 bases and J by 3 bases; unmatched bases: 6. The CDR3 covers 14 residues. The CDR3 here is CASSPSGRVYEQYV. As DNA, the CDR3 is TGCGCCAGCAGCCCAAGCGGGAGAGTCTACGAGCAGTACGTC.

In this sample, this clonotype turned up a few times. The rearrangement links TRBV29-1 to TRBJ2-1; maybe TRBD2 (7 bases). The CDR3 loop spans 13 amino acids. V dropped 4 bases and J dropped 6 bases, with 13 bases sitting between them. Germline lookup yields CDR1 SQVTM and CDR2 ANQGSEA. This CDR3 is CSVAGGQVNEQFF. The DNA for the CDR3 is TGCAGCGTTGCCGGGGGGCAAGTCAATGAGCAGTTCTTC.